This T cell receptor beta chain was identified during a study of cytomegalovirus exposure and HLA in healthy donors. The study's findings and limits: For presence/absence analyses, sequencing depth was assumed to be roughly uniform across donors. Trimming of TCR beta V- and J-genes showed a link, identified in a later analysis, to a missense DCLRE1C variant.

PCR primers comprised 60 Vbeta and 13 Jbeta primers. The assay was immunoSEQ multiplex PCR, and TCRdb's table has in-frame clones only and misses some. Of some 100,000 clones listed, 70% to 85% were seen once; the top ten hold about 1.1%. A word on this clone: Its matching antigen is unknown.

The junction had 5 bases not matched to a gene; V was cut back by 5 bases and J by 1 base. Germline values: CDR1 MGHRA, CDR2 YSYEKL. The CDR3 extends over 16 amino acids. The V call is TRBV4-1, the J call TRBJ2-3; the match to TRBD2 covers 11 bases. The sequence was obtained from a woman younger than 35 in good health and CMV-seronegative. Material: PBMCs. The CDR3 spells CASSYLSGRGTDTQYF. CDR3 DNA sequence: TGCGCCAGCAGCTACCTTAGCGGGAGGGGCACAGATACGCAGTATTTT.